This TCR beta chain was found in a study of T cell changes during pregnancy in multiple sclerosis. Measured with immunoSEQ multiplex PCR; TCRdb has only the in-frame clones, and not every one. Of about 59,000 clones listed, roughly 90% are singletons. The V gene lost 4 bases and the J gene lost 0 bases, with 14 bases spanning the gap. Per the germline V gene, CDR1 is SGDLS and CDR2 is YYNGEE. The CDR3 runs to 15 residues. The receptor's source is a female donor in good health, enrolled as a control in a pregnancy study. Material: peripheral blood, obtained in the third trimester of pregnancy. This rearrangement joins TRBV9 to TRBJ2-7, with D possibly matching TRBD1 (6 bases). CDR3 nucleotides: TGTGCCAGCAGCCCAGTGGACAGAGCCTCCTACGAGCAGTACTTC. It encodes CASSPVDRASYEQYF.